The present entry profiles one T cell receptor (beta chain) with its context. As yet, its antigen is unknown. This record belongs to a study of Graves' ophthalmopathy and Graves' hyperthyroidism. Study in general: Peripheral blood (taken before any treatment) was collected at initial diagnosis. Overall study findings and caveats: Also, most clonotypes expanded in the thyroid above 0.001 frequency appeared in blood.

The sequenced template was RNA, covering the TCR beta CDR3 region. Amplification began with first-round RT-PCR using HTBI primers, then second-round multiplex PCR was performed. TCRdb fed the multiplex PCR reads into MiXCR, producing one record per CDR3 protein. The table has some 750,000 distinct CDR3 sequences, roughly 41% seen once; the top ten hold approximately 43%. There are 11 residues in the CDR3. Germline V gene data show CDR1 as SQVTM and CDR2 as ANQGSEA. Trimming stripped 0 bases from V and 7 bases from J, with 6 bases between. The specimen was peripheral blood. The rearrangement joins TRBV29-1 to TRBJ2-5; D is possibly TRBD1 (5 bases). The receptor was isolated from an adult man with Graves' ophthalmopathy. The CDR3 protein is CSVEDQGTQYF. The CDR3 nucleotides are TGCAGCGTTGAAGATCAGGGGACCCAGTACTTC. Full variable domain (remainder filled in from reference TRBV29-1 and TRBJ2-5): SAVISQKPSRDICQRGTSLTIQCQVDSQVTMMFWYRQQPGQSLTLIATANQGSEATYESGFVIDKFPISRPNLTFSTLTVSNMSPEDSSIYLCSVEDQGTQYFGPGTRLLVL.